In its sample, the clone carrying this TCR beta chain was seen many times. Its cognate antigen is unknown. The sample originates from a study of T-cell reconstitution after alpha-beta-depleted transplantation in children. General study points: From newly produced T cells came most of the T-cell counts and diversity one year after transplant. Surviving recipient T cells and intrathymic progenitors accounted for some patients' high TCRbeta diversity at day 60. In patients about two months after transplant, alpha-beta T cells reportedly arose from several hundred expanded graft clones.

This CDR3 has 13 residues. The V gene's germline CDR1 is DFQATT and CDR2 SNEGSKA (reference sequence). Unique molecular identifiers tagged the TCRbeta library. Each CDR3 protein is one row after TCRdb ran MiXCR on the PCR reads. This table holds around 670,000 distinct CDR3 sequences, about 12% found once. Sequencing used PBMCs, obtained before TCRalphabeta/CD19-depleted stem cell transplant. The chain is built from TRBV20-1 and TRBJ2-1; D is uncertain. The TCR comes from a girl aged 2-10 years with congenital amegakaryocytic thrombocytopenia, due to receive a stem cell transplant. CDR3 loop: CLWTKGPHNEQFF. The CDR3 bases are TGCCTGTGGACCAAGGGTCCCCACAATGAGCAGTTCTTC.